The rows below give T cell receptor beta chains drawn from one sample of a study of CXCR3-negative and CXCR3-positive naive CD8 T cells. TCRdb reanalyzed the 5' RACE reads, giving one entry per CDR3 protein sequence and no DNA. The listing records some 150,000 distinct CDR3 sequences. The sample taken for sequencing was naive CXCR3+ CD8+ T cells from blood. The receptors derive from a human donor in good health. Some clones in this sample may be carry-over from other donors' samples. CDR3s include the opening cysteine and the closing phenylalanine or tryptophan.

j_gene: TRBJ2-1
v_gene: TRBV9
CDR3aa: CASSVWGTGYNEQFF

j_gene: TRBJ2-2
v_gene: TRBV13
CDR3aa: CASSSAAGELFF

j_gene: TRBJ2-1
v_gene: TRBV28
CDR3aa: CASSLERHGNEQFF

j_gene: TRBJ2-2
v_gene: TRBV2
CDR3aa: CASSEGEKDPIPPGELFF

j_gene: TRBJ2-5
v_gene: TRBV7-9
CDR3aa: CASTLRVAGPAETQYF

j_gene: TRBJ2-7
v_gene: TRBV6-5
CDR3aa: CASSYQIAAYEQYF

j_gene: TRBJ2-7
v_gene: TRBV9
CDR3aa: CASSVVPAYEQYF

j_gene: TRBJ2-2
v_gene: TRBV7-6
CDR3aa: CASSLGGSRENTGELFF

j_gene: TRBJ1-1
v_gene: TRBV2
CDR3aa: CASSDGRGNTEAFF

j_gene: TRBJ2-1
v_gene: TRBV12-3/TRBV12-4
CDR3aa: CASSLLYGGDTEQFF

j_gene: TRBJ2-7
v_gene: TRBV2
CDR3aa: CASTGTDIAYEQYF

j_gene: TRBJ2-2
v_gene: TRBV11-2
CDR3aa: CASSFVSDTGELFF

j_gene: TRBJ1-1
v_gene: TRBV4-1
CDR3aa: CASSYAMNTEAFF

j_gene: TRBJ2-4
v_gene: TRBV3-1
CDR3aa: CASSQERWNIQYF

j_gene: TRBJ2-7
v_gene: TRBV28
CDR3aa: CASAGTGTYEQYF

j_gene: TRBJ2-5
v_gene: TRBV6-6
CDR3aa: CASSSLGQLQETQYF

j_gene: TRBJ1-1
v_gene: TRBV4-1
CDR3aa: CASSLTDSGEAFF

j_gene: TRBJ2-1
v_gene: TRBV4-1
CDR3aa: CASSPLLEGNEQFF

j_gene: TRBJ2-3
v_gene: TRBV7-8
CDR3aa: CASSLEYTDTQYF

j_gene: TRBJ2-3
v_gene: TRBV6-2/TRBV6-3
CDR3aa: CASSQATDTQYF

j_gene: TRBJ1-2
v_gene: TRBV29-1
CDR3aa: CSTWTGEDYGYTF

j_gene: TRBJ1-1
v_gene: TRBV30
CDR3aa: CAWTPDLNTEAFF

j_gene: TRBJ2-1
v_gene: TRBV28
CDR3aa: CAVDRGVRPPSYNEQFF

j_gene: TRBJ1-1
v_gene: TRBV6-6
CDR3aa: CASSYSGTGGSSDTEAFF

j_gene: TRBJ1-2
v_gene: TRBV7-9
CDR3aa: CASSLERSQETNYCYTF

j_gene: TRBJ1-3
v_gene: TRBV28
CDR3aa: CASSLDRSSGNTIYF

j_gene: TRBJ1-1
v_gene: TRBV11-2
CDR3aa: CASSPSPGTGDQAFF

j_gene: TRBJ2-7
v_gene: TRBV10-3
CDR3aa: CAISDGYEQYF

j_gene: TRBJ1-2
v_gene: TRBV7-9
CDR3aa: CASSLAGQGIYGYTF

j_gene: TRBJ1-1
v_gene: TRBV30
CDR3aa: CAAQGPLTHQGTEAFF

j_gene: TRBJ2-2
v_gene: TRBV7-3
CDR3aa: CASSAGQPGELFF

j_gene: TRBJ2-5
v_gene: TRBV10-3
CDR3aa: CAISEGENDQETQYF

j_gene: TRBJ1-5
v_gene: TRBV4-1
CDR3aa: CASSQEQPTGRVNQPQHF

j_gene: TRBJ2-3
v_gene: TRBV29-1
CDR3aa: CSADRDTSTDTQYF

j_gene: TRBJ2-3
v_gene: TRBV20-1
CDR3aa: CSARDGTSGHTQYF

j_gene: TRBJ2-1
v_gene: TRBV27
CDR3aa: CASSPPTRERQFF

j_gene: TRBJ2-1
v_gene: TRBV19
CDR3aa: CATTVRGEFYEQFF

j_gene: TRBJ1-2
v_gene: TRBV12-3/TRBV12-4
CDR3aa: CASSSTGEFGGYTF

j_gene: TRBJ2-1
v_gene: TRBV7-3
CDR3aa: CASRFAGPNIYNEQFF

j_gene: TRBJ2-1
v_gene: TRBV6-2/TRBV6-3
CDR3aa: CASSYLSGLAGTYNEQFF

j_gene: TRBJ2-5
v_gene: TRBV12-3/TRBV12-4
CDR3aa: CASSYQGQETQYF